The rows below give T cell receptor beta chains drawn from one sample of a study of blood T cell repertoires in COVID-19. The repertoire was sequenced with immunoSEQ multiplex PCR; TCRdb's copy has only in-frame clones and lacks some. The sample has fewer than 65,000 clones, roughly 85% seen once. The material sequenced was peripheral blood. Receptors originate from a human donor in a cohort sampled during active COVID-19. Each CDR3 is given with its conserved first and last residue. The D gene is left open where the match is weak. Rows may omit the clone size; those that give it use once, few, many or a size class.

abundance: .; v_gene: TRBV10-3; d_gene: TRBD1; j_gene: TRBJ1-2; CDR3aa: CAISGGDSSNYGYTF; CDR3nt: TGTGCCATCAGTGGAGGGGACAGTTCTAACTATGGCTACACCTTC
abundance: .; v_gene: TRBV7-8; d_gene: TRBD1; j_gene: TRBJ2-7; CDR3aa: CASSLDRGSSYEQYF; CDR3nt: TGTGCCAGCAGTTTGGACAGGGGATCCTCCTACGAGCAGTACTTC
abundance: .; v_gene: TRBV6-2/TRBV6-3; d_gene: .; j_gene: TRBJ2-4; CDR3aa: CASSYGLASVCVF; CDR3nt: TGTGCCAGCAGTTACGGGCTGGCTAGCGTTTGTGTTTTC
abundance: .; v_gene: TRBV27; d_gene: TRBD1; j_gene: TRBJ1-4; CDR3aa: CASSTGGWDEKLFF; CDR3nt: TGTGCCAGCAGTACAGGGGGCTGGGATGAAAAACTGTTTTTT
abundance: .; v_gene: TRBV29-1; d_gene: TRBD1; j_gene: TRBJ1-1; CDR3aa: CSVEVRGQVHTEAFF; CDR3nt: TGCAGCGTTGAAGTACGGGGACAGGTTCACACTGAAGCTTTCTTT
abundance: .; v_gene: TRBV6-2/TRBV6-3; d_gene: TRBD1; j_gene: TRBJ1-2; CDR3aa: CVSSDGDRVGYGYTF; CDR3nt: TGTGTCAGCAGCGACGGAGACAGGGTGGGGTATGGCTACACCTTC
abundance: .; v_gene: TRBV6-2/TRBV6-3; d_gene: .; j_gene: TRBJ2-5; CDR3aa: CASSYSGRKTQYF; CDR3nt: TGTGCCAGCAGTTACTCGGGGCGGAAGACCCAGTACTTC
abundance: .; v_gene: TRBV27; d_gene: TRBD1; j_gene: TRBJ2-4; CDR3aa: CASSLRQGRNIQYF; CDR3nt: TGTGCCAGCAGTTTACGACAGGGTAGGAACATTCAGTACTTC
abundance: .; v_gene: TRBV12-3/TRBV12-4; d_gene: TRBD1; j_gene: TRBJ1-4; CDR3aa: CASRSGTGGKLFF; CDR3nt: TGTGCCAGCAGATCCGGGACAGGGGGAAAACTGTTTTTT
abundance: once; v_gene: TRBV9; d_gene: TRBD1; j_gene: TRBJ2-6; CDR3aa: CASSVTQQGARGANVLTF; CDR3nt: TGTGCCAGCAGCGTCACCCAACAGGGGGCGCGTGGGGCCAACGTCCTGACTTTC
abundance: .; v_gene: TRBV6-5; d_gene: .; j_gene: TRBJ1-2; CDR3aa: CASSPTQSYGYTF; CDR3nt: TGTGCCAGCAGCCCCACCCAGTCCTATGGCTACACCTTC
abundance: .; v_gene: TRBV6-1; d_gene: .; j_gene: TRBJ1-1; CDR3aa: CASSEARRNTEAFF; CDR3nt: TGTGCCAGCAGTGAAGCGCGGCGGAACACTGAAGCTTTCTTT
abundance: medium-sized; v_gene: TRBV11-2; d_gene: .; j_gene: TRBJ1-4; CDR3aa: CASSSWEGEKLFF; CDR3nt: TGTGCCAGCAGCTCCTGGGAGGGTGAAAAACTGTTTTTT
abundance: once; v_gene: TRBV19; d_gene: TRBD2; j_gene: TRBJ2-1; CDR3aa: CASSARGLANNEQFF; CDR3nt: TGTGCCAGTAGTGCCCGTGGACTAGCGAACAATGAGCAGTTCTTC
abundance: .; v_gene: TRBV5-1; d_gene: .; j_gene: TRBJ2-7; CDR3aa: CASSPRDNYEQYF; CDR3nt: TGCGCCAGCAGCCCCCGGGACAATTACGAGCAGTACTTC
abundance: .; v_gene: TRBV7-3; d_gene: .; j_gene: TRBJ2-5; CDR3aa: CASSSGVGTQYF; CDR3nt: TGTGCCAGCAGCTCAGGGGTAGGGACCCAGTACTTC
abundance: .; v_gene: TRBV19; d_gene: TRBD1; j_gene: TRBJ2-7; CDR3aa: CASSVGDSYYEQYF; CDR3nt: TGTGCCAGTAGTGTTGGGGACAGCTACTACGAGCAGTACTTC
abundance: .; v_gene: TRBV14; d_gene: .; j_gene: TRBJ2-1; CDR3aa: CASSRRGYNEQFF; CDR3nt: TGTGCCAGCAGCCGCCGGGGTTACAATGAGCAGTTCTTC
abundance: .; v_gene: TRBV19; d_gene: .; j_gene: TRBJ1-6; CDR3aa: CASSMLAGDYNSPLHF; CDR3nt: TGTGCCAGTAGTATGCTTGCAGGGGACTATAATTCACCCCTCCACTTT
abundance: few; v_gene: TRBV4-3; d_gene: TRBD1; j_gene: TRBJ1-1; CDR3aa: CASSQGTGATNTEAFF; CDR3nt: TGCGCCAGCAGCCAAGGAACAGGGGCTACGAACACTGAAGCTTTCTTT
abundance: .; v_gene: TRBV19; d_gene: TRBD1; j_gene: TRBJ1-5; CDR3aa: CASSIDRDRGPRPQHF; CDR3nt: TGTGCCAGTAGTATAGATAGGGACAGGGGGCCGAGGCCCCAGCATTTT
abundance: .; v_gene: TRBV3-1/TRBV3-2; d_gene: .; j_gene: TRBJ2-7; CDR3aa: CASSQTPGTYEQYF; CDR3nt: TGTGCCAGCAGCCAAACCCCAGGGACCTACGAGCAGTACTTC
abundance: .; v_gene: TRBV7-8; d_gene: TRBD1; j_gene: TRBJ2-1; CDR3aa: CASSPGQGVNEQFF; CDR3nt: TGTGCCAGCAGCCCGGGACAGGGGGTCAATGAGCAGTTCTTC
abundance: .; v_gene: TRBV7-2; d_gene: TRBD1; j_gene: TRBJ2-5; CDR3aa: CASSLRGRGRVETQYF; CDR3nt: TGTGCCAGCAGCTTACGTGGCAGGGGGCGAGTGGAGACCCAGTACTTC
abundance: few; v_gene: TRBV7-8; d_gene: TRBD2; j_gene: TRBJ2-3; CDR3aa: CASSVRTSRDTQYF; CDR3nt: TGTGCCAGCAGCGTAAGGACTAGCAGGGATACGCAGTATTTT
abundance: .; v_gene: TRBV7-9; d_gene: .; j_gene: TRBJ1-3; CDR3aa: CASSDYRNTIYF; CDR3nt: TGTGCCAGCAGCGACTACCGAAACACCATATATTTT
abundance: .; v_gene: TRBV29-1; d_gene: .; j_gene: TRBJ2-5; CDR3aa: CSVERGQQETQYF; CDR3nt: TGCAGCGTTGAAAGGGGACAACAAGAGACCCAGTACTTC
abundance: .; v_gene: TRBV6-5; d_gene: TRBD1; j_gene: TRBJ1-1; CDR3aa: CASSYPGGTEAFF; CDR3nt: TGTGCCAGCAGTTACCCAGGGGGGACTGAAGCTTTCTTT